One sample yielded the 23 T cell receptor beta chains listed below, sequenced in a study of blood T cell repertoires in COVID-19. Sequenced by immunoSEQ multiplex PCR; TCRdb stores in-frame clones only, minus some. The table lists over 300,000 clones, around 90% of them singletons. The sample was peripheral blood. The source is a man younger than 35 with active or convalescent COVID-19.

The chain combines TRBV28 with TRBJ1-1, with a weak D call TRBD1 (5 bases). There are 15 residues in the CDR3. CDR1 MDHEN and CDR2 SYDVKM come from the germline V gene. V lost 8 bases to trimming and J lost 3 bases, with 19 bases between them. CDR3 nucleotides: TGTGCCAGCGGGGGAGGCGGTTTCGGTGACACTGAAGCTTTCTTT. Protein sequence: CASGGGGFGDTEAFF.

The rearrangement links TRBV5-6 to TRBJ2-7; 8 bases align to TRBD2. V trimming: 4 bases; J trimming: 3 bases; junction bases outside the gene matches: 3. The germline V gene has CDR1 SGHDT and CDR2 YYEEEE. CDR3 length: 13 amino acids. The CDR3 nucleotides are TGTGCCAGCAGCCGGGCGGGGGGCTACGAGCAGTACTTC. Translated, it gives CASSRAGGYEQYF. Variable domain in full (rest from reference TRBV5-6 and TRBJ2-7): DAGVTQSPTHLIKTRGQQVTLRCSPKSGHDTVSWYQQALGQGPQFIFQYYEEEERQRGNFPDRFSGHQFPNYSSELNVNALLLGDSALYLCASSRAGGYEQYFGPGTRLTVT.

The CDR3 protein is CASSGRTGIQETQYF. The DNA for the CDR3 is TGTGCCAGCAGTGGAAGGACAGGAATACAAGAGACCCAGTACTTC. The chain is built from TRBV2 and TRBJ2-5; TRBD1 matches at 7 bases. V gave up 4 bases and J gave up 2 bases; unmatched junction bases: 7. Germline V lookup: CDR1 SNHLY, CDR2 FYNNEI. The CDR3 extends over 15 amino acids.

The chain uses TRBV6-6 and TRBJ1-5, with D hard to call. CDR1 and CDR2 (germline): MNHNY, SVGAGI (reference sequence). Trimming left V 4 bases short and J 4 bases short, with 8 bases between. The CDR3 covers 13 residues. This CDR3 reads CASSSARNQPQHF. CDR3 nucleotide sequence: TGTGCCAGCAGTTCAGCCAGGAATCAGCCCCAGCATTTT.

This clone has just a few counts. The chain has TRBV12-3 or TRBV12-4 and TRBJ2-7; possible D gene TRBD1, 7 bases. The CDR3 totals 13 residues. The V gene lost 6 bases and the J gene lost 6 bases, with 15 bases spanning the gap. CDR3 sequence (DNA): TGTGCCAGCAGCAACACGGAGGGGGCCGAGCAGTACTTC. Translating gives CASSNTEGAEQYF.

The gene calls are TRBV19 and TRBJ1-6; a possible D gene is TRBD1 (6 bases). This CDR3 spans 13 amino acids. Germline V gives CDR1 LNHDA, CDR2 SQIVND (reference sequence). Trimming took 5 bases from V and 8 from J, leaving 10 bases between them. The CDR3 DNA reads as TGTGCCAGTAGTGGACAGTTAGATTCACCCCTCCACTTT. This gives the protein CASSGQLDSPLHF. Supplemented by reference TRBV19 and TRBJ1-6, the full variable domain reads DGGITQSPKYLFRKEGQNVTLSCEQNLNHDAMYWYRQDPGQGLRLIYYSQIVNDFQKGDIAEGYSVSREKKESFPLTVTSAQKNPTAFYLCASSGQLDSPLHFGNGTRLTVT.

The chain joins TRBV6-2 or TRBV6-3 to TRBJ2-1; TRBD2 agrees at 9 bases. This CDR3 contains 15 residues. V gave up 4 bases and J gave up 8 bases; unmatched junction bases: 9. Per the germline V gene, CDR1 is MNHEY and CDR2 is SVGEGT. For the CDR3, the DNA is TGTGCCAGCAGTTGGAGCGGGAGGATAGTTGATGAGCAGTTCTTC. It translates to CASSWSGRIVDEQFF.

The chain carries TRBV28 and TRBJ1-3, with D possibly being TRBD1 (5 bases). This CDR3 contains 14 residues. The germline CDR1 and CDR2 sequences are MDHEN and SYDVKM. V lost 7 bases, J lost 4 bases, and 14 bases lay in between. CDR3 bases: TGTGCCAGCAAACCAACAGGTCTCGGAAACACCATATATTTT. It encodes CASKPTGLGNTIYF.

The CDR3 region has the DNA TGTGCCAGCAGTAACGCGGTCGACTATGGCTACACCTTC. Its protein is CASSNAVDYGYTF. This chain joins TRBV28 and TRBJ1-2; D unresolved. Germline V gives CDR1 MDHEN, CDR2 SYDVKM. The CDR3 is 13 residues long. V was pared by 5 bases and J by 3 bases, with 10 bases between.

The chain combines TRBV18 with TRBJ1-1; no clear D gene. The V and J ends lost 3 bases and 4 bases respectively, with 12 bases between them. The CDR3 contains 14 residues. Germline V lookup: CDR1 KGHSH, CDR2 LQKENI. The CDR3 region is CASSPDGGSTEAFF. Written as DNA, the CDR3 is TGTGCCAGCTCACCCGACGGAGGGTCCACTGAAGCTTTCTTT.

This chain uses TRBV5-1 with TRBJ2-7; TRBD1 matches at 9 bases. CDR1 and CDR2 (germline): SGHRS, YFSETQ. The J segment lost 5 bases and the V segment lost 4 bases, leaving 7 bases of the junction unmatched. The CDR3 consists of 14 residues. For the CDR3, the DNA is TGCGCCAGCAGCATGGACAGGGGCTACGACGAGCAGTACTTC. It specifies CASSMDRGYDEQYF.

The gene calls are TRBV7-9 and TRBJ2-7, with TRBD2 matching 9 bases. V dropped 5 bases and J dropped 3; count of bases not matched to a gene: 20. The CDR3 covers 19 residues. CDR1 and CDR2 (germline): SEHNR, FQNEAQ (reference sequence). The CDR3 bases are TGTGCCAGCAGCCCCCAGGCCCACAGGCTAGCGGGACAAAACTACGAGCAGTACTTC. It encodes CASSPQAHRLAGQNYEQYF.

V is TRBV7-9 and J is TRBJ1-4, with D uncertain. Trimming shortened V by 6 bases and J by 5 bases, and 4 bases separated the two germline ends. Germline V CDR1 and CDR2: SEHNR, FQNEAQ (reference sequence). CDR3 length: 11 residues. The DNA for the CDR3 is TGTGCCAGCAGTCAGAATGAAAAACTGTTTTTT. Translation gives CASSQNEKLFF.

The gene calls are TRBV3-1 (or the pseudogene TRBV3-2) and TRBJ2-2; TRBD2 agrees at 7 bases. The germline V gene encodes CDR1 LGHDT and CDR2 YNNKEL (reference sequence). The CDR3 extends over 15 amino acids. The J segment lost 5 bases and the V segment lost 1 base, leaving 4 bases of the junction unmatched. The DNA of the CDR3 is TGTGCCAGCAGCCAAGTGGGCGGGAGAACCGGGGAGCTGTTTTTT. This encodes CASSQVGGRTGELFF.

This sequence joins TRBV27 and TRBJ2-5; no reliable D call. Trimming took off 6 bases at V and 3 bases at J, with 11 bases between the two ends. Germline V gene sequence: CDR1 MNHEY, CDR2 SMNVEV (reference sequence). The CDR3 contains 13 residues. This CDR3 reads CASSTLLEETQYF. The CDR3 DNA follows: TGTGCCAGCAGCACCCTGTTAGAAGAGACCCAGTACTTC.

J is TRBJ2-1 and V is TRBV5-6; the match to TRBD1 covers 11 bases. Per germline, CDR1 SGHDT and CDR2 YYEEEE. Losses at the gene ends were 4 bases for V and 4 bases for J; bases not matched to a gene: 7. The CDR3 loop spans 16 amino acids. As DNA, the CDR3 is TGTGCCAGCAGCACGGGACAGGGGGACCCTTACAATGAGCAGTTCTTC. Amino acid sequence: CASSTGQGDPYNEQFF.

CDR3 region: CASSLDSRGTQYF. CDR3 DNA sequence: TGTGCCAGCAGTTTGGACAGCCGGGGGACCCAGTACTTC. The rearrangement uses TRBV25-1 and TRBJ2-5, with D possibly matching TRBD1 (6 bases). V lost 5 bases to trimming and J lost 7 bases, with 14 bases between them. CDR1 and CDR2 (germline): MGHDK, SYGVNS. The CDR3 runs 13 residues.

The chain couples TRBV7-9 to TRBJ2-1, with 9 bases fitting TRBD2. Losses at the gene ends were 5 bases for V and 0 bases for J; bases not matched to a gene: 8. The germline gives CDR1 SEHNR, CDR2 FQNEAQ (reference sequence). The CDR3 has 17 residues. In DNA form, the CDR3 reads TGTGCCAGCAGCCCTAATCCTAGCGGGACCTCCTACAATGAGCAGTTCTTC. It yields the protein CASSPNPSGTSYNEQFF.

This chain connects TRBV27 to TRBJ2-4, with D perhaps TRBD2 (6 bases). The CDR3 has 17 amino acids. The germline CDR1 and CDR2 sequences are MNHEY and SMNVEV (reference sequence). V was cut by 0 bases and J by 0 bases, with 12 bases left in between. The CDR3 reads CASSLSSPGLAKNIQYF. The CDR3 coding sequence is TGTGCCAGCAGTTTATCGAGTCCGGGACTAGCCAAAAACATTCAGTACTTC.

This clone was seen only once. Other DNA sequences in this sample translate to the same CDR3. V and J are TRBV27 and TRBJ2-7; D might be TRBD1 (5 bases). Germline lookup yields CDR1 MNHEY and CDR2 SMNVEV (reference sequence). The V end was cut by 3 bases, the J end by 0 bases, with 6 bases between. The CDR3 length is 13 residues. The CDR3 DNA reads as TGTGCCAGCAGTTTCCAGGGCTCCTACGAGCAGTACTTC. Translated: CASSFQGSYEQYF.

This chain connects TRBV27 to TRBJ2-5; 13 positions match TRBD2. Germline CDR1 is MNHEY and CDR2 is SMNVEV (reference sequence). Losses at the gene ends were 4 bases for V and 5 bases for J; bases not matched to a gene: 4. This CDR3 region has 15 residues. The CDR3 nucleotides read TGTGCCAGCAGTTCCTCGGGACTAGCGGGGGAGACCCAGTACTTC. This codes for CASSSSGLAGETQYF.

This rearrangement joins TRBV19 to TRBJ1-1, with D possibly matching TRBD1 (5 bases). Per germline, CDR1 LNHDA and CDR2 SQIVND (reference sequence). The CDR3 runs 12 residues. Trimming shortened V by 1 base and J by 8 bases, and 8 bases separated the two germline ends. The CDR3 loop reads CASSIGRVEAFF. CDR3 sequence (DNA): TGTGCCAGTAGTATAGGCAGGGTGGAAGCTTTCTTT.

This chain joins TRBV28 and TRBJ2-3; the match to TRBD1 covers 10 bases. The CDR3 has 15 residues. CDR1 and CDR2 from the germline V gene are MDHEN and SYDVKM. The V segment lost 4 bases and the J segment 5 bases; nucleotides outside the gene matches: 6. The CDR3 protein is CASSWFGQGVDTQYF. The CDR3 nucleotides are TGTGCCAGCAGTTGGTTTGGACAGGGGGTAGATACGCAGTATTTT.